The T cell receptor beta chain under discussion was sequenced for a study of blood T cell repertoires in COVID-19. Sequenced by immunoSEQ multiplex PCR; TCRdb stores in-frame clones only, minus some. This table holds over 85,000 clones, roughly 91% found once. V was clipped by 5 bases and J by 6 bases, with 14 bases between them. The germline V gene encodes CDR1 SQVTM and CDR2 ANQGSEA. There are 12 residues in the CDR3. The chain links TRBV29-1 to TRBJ2-7; tentatively, D is TRBD2 (7 bases). The clonotype was recovered from a woman in her forties or fifties with acute or convalescent COVID-19. Material for sequencing was peripheral blood. CDR3 coding DNA: TGCAGCGTTAGCTCGGGGGGCTTCGAGCAGTACTTC. Translation: CSVSSGGFEQYF.